This section outlines one TCR beta chain sequence together with its context. Its antigen is unknown. No much larger clone exists at a distance of one base, and base qualities are not known. This entry belongs to a study of tumor-infiltrating lymphocytes in localized non-small cell lung cancer (dated by TCRdb to the early 2020s). For the study in its entirety: The cohort covered several histologies, both smokers and never-smokers, and patients whose samples were collected after neoadjuvant chemotherapy. The overall ICON cohort was composed of around 150 surgical patients with localized non-small cell lung cancer whose tumors were resected. A total of 45 to 60 patients were part of the paired comparison of immunoSEQ T-cell fraction between tumor and uninvolved lung. TCR sequencing was one of several integrated assays, alongside flow cytometry, multiplex immunofluorescence, RNA-seq, exome sequencing and proteomics, applied to the same patients. Resected tumor tissue and uninvolved lung tissue described as non-adjacent to the tumor were contributed by each patient, with both tissues obtained from the same patient. Study-wide conclusions, independent of this receptor: Because assay coverage varied across patients depending on available tissue quantity, TCR sequencing was performed for only a subset of the cohort. Because different assays used different pieces of the same tissue, technical variation could not be distinguished from intratumor heterogeneity. TCRbeta sequencing supported higher T cell infiltration in tumors than in uninvolved lung tissue, consistent with immunofluorescence CD3 counts. The TCR-derived T-cell fraction showed no difference between the flow cytometry-defined immunotypes IM1 (good prognosis) and IM2 (poor prognosis). Recurrence-free survival showed no association with tumor T-cell fraction measured by TCR sequencing (p = 0.61).

The immunoSEQ assay used for TCR sequencing gave the T-cell fraction in both tumor and uninvolved lung tissue. For the original study's pipeline: To analyze survival, patients were divided into a high T-cell fraction group (upper tertile) and a low T-cell fraction group (lower two tertiles), and the two groups were compared using a log-rank test. A signed-rank test was used to check for differences in T-cell fraction between paired tumor and uninvolved lung. The clones in this table, taken by TCRdb from immuneACCESS, are in-frame only. Not every clone is retained; where verified, under half of the shortfall comes from an unresolved V gene, and the cause of the rest is unknown. Clonal size and the V and J genes are those of that table, whereas D and trimming came from the DNA. For this sample the table gives 12,000 or so clones, of which 80% to 90% were detected only once. The ten largest make up roughly 9% of the sample.

From the cysteine up to the phenylalanine, the CDR3 has a length of 15 residues. CDR3 DNA only is kept here, 45 bases in frame from base 1. V is pared back by 0 bases and J by 6 bases, with 14 bases lying between the germline termini. CDR1 and CDR2 were assigned from the germline V gene as SGDLS and YYNGEE. Patient enrollment in ICON started in the first half of 2016, and the final patient was enrolled in late 2018. In a subcohort of 60 to 85 patients, fresh tumor and matched uninvolved tissue were collected for in-depth immune analyses, with TCR sequencing among those analyses. TCR sequencing was performed on DNA isolated from bulk tissue, without cell sorting.

This sequence uses TRBV9 and TRBJ2-3; the best D guess is TRBD1, with 7 bases matching. The sample was lung tumor tissue. The source is a human donor with non-small cell lung cancer. This receptor carries the CDR3 CASSVGGTDWDTQYF. The DNA sequence follows: TGTGCCAGCAGCGTAGGCGGGACAGATTGGGATACGCAGTATTTT.